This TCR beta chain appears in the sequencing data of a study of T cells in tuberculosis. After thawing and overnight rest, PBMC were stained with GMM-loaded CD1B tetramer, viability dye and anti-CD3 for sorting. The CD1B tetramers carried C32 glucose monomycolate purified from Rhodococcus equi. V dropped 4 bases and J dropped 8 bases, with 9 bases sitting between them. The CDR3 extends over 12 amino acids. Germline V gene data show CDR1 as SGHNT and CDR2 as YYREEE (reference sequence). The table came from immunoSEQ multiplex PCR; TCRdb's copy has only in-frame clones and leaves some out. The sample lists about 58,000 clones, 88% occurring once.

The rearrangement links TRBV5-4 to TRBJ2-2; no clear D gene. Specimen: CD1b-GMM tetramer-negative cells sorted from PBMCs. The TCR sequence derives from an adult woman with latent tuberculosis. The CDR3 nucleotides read TGTGCCAGCAGCAGAACTTTAGGGGAGCTGTTTTTT. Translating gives CASSRTLGELFF.